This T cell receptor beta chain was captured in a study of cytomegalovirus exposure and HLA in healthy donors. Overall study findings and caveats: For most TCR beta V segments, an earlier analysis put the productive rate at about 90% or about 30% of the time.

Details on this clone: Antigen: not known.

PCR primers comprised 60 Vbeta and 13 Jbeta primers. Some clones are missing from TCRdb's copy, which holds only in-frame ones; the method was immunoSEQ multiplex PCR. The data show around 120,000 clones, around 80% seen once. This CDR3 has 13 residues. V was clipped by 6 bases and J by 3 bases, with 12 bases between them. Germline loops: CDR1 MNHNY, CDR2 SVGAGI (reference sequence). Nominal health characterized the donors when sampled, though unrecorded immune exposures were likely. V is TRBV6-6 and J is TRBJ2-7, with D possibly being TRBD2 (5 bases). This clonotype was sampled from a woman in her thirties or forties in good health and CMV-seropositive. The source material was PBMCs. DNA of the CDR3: TGTGCCAGCAGGACACTAGAGCACTACGAGCAGTACTTC. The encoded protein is CASRTLEHYEQYF.